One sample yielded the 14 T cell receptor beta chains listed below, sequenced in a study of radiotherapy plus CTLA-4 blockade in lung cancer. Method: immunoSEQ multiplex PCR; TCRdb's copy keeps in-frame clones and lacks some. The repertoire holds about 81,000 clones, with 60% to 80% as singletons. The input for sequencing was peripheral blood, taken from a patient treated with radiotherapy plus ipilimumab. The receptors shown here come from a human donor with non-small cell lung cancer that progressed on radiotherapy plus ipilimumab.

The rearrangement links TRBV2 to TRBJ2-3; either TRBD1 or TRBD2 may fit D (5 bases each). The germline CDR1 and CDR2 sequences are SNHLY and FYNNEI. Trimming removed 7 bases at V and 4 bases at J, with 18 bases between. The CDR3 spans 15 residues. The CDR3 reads CASTEGDGSADTQYF. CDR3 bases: TGTGCCAGCACCGAAGGGGACGGGTCGGCAGATACGCAGTATTTT.

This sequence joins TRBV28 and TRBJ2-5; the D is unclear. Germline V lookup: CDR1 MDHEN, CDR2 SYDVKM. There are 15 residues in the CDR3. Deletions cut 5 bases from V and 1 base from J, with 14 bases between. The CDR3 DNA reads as TGTGCCAGCAGTCCTAGTGGTGAGGCCCAAGAGACCCAGTACTTC. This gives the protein CASSPSGEAQETQYF.

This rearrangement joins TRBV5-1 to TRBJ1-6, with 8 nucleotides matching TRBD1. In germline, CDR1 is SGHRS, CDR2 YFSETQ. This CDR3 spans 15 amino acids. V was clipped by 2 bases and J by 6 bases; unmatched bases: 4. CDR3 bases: TGCGCCAGCAGCTTAGGACAGGGTGGTAATTCACCCCTCCACTTT. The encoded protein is CASSLGQGGNSPLHF.

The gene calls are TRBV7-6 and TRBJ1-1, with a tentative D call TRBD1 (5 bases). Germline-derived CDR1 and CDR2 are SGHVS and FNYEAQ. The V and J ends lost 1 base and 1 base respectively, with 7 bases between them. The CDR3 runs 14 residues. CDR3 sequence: CASSLGDANTEAFF. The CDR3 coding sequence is TGTGCCAGCAGCTTAGGGGACGCGAACACTGAAGCTTTCTTT.

The CDR3 here is CASRSQRDLDTEAFF. The CDR3 DNA reads as TGTGCCAGCAGAAGCCAAAGGGATCTGGACACTGAAGCTTTCTTT. This chain uses TRBV4-2 with TRBJ1-1; D unresolved. The CDR3 extends over 15 amino acids. The germline V gene has CDR1 LGHNA and CDR2 YNFKEQ. With 6 bases removed from V and 3 bases from J, the gap between germline ends came to 17 bases.

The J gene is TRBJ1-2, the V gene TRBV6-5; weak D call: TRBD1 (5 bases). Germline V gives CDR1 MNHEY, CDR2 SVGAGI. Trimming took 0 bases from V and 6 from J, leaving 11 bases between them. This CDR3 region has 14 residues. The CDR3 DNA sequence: TGTGCCAGCAGTTACTCGACGGGGCCGAATGGCTACACCTTC. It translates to CASSYSTGPNGYTF.

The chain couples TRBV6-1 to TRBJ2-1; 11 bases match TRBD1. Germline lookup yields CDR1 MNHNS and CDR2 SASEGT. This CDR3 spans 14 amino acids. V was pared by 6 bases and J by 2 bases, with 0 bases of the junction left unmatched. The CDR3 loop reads CASRGQGAYNEQFF. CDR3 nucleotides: TGTGCCAGCAGGGGACAGGGGGCCTACAATGAGCAGTTCTTC.

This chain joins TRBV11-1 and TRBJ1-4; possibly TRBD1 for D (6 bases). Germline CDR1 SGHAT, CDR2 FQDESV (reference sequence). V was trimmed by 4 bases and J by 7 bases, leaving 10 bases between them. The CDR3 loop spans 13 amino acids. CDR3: CASSSTGSEKLFF. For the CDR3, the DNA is TGTGCCAGCAGCTCCACAGGGAGTGAAAAACTGTTTTTT.

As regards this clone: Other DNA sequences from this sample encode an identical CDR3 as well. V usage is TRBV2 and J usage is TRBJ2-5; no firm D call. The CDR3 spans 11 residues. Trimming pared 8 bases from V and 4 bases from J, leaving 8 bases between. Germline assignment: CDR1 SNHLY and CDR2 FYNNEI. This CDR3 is CASGIGETQYF. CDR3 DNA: TGTGCCAGCGGGATAGGAGAGACCCAGTACTTC.

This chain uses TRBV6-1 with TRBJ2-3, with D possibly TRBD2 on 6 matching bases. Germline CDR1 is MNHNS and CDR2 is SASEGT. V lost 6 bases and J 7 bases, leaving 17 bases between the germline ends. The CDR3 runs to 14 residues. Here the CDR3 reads CASSPGLPPNTQYF. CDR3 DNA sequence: TGTGCCAGCAGCCCGGGACTCCCTCCAAATACGCAGTATTTT.

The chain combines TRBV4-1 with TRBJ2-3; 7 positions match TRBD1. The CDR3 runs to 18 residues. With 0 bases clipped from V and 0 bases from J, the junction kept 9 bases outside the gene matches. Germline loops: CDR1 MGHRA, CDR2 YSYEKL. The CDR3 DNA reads TGCGCCAGCAGCCAAGACGCGACAGGGCGATCTAGCACAGATACGCAGTATTTT. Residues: CASSQDATGRSSTDTQYF.

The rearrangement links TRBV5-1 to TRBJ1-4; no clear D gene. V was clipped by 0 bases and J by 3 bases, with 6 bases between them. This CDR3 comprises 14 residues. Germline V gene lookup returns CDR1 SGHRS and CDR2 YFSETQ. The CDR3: CASSLAGPNEKLFF. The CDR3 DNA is TGCGCCAGCAGCTTGGCGGGCCCTAATGAAAAACTGTTTTTT.

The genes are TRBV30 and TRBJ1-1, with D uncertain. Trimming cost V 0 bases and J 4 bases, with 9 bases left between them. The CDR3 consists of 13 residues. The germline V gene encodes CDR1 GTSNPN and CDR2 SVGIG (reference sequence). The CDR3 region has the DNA TGTGCCTGGAGTGTAGGTTTTCTCACTGAAGCTTTCTTT. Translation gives CAWSVGFLTEAFF.

CDR3 loop: CASSEPGQGTSNYGYTF. CDR3 in DNA: TGTGCCAGCAGTGAACCGGGACAGGGGACTTCTAACTATGGCTACACCTTC. The chain is built from TRBV25-1 and TRBJ1-2; 10 bases fit TRBD1. The V and J ends lost 2 bases and 0 bases, in that order; junction bases with no gene match: 6. This CDR3 has 17 residues. In germline, CDR1 is MGHDK, CDR2 SYGVNS.